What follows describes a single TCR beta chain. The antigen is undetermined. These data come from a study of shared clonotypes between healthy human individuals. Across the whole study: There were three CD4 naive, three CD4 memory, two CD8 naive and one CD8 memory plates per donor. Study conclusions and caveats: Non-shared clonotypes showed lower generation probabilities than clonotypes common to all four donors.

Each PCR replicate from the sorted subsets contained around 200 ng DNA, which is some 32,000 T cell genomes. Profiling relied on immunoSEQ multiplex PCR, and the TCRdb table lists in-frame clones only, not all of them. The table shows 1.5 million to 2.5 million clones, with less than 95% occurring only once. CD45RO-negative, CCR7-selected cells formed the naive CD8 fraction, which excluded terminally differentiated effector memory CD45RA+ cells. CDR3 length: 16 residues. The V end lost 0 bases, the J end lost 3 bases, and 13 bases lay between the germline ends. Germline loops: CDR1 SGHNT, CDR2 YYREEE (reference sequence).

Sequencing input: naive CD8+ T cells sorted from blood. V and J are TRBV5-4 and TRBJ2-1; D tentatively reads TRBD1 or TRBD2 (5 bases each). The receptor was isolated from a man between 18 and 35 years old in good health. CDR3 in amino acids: CASSLDWDPRYNEQFF. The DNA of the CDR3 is TGTGCCAGCAGCTTGGATTGGGACCCCCGCTACAATGAGCAGTTCTTC.